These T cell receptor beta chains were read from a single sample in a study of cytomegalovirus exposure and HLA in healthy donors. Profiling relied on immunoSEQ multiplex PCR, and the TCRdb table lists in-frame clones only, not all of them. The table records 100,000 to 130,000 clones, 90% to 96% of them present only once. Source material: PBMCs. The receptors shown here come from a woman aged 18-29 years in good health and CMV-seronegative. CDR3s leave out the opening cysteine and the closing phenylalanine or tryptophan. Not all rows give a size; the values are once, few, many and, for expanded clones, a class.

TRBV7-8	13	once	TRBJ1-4	ASSLLGQENEKLF
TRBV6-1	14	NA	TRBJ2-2	ASSEGPISGPGELF
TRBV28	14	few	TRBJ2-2	ASSLWTRSNTGELF
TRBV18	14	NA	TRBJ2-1	ASSPRGEGSTNEQF
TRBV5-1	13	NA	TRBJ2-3	ASSSATRPTDTQY
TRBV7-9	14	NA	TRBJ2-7	ASSSKTGEDSYEQY
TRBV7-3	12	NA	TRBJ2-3	ASSFSGPQDTQY
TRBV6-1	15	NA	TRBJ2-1	ASSEEPGQGMYNEQF
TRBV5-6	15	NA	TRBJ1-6	ASSLGHASLPGSPLH
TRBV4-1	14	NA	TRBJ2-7	ASGSLSTSRAYEQY
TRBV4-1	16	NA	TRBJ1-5	ASSQDPPGDYSNQPQH
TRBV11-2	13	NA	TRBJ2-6	ASSYQGSGANVLT
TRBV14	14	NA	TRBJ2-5	ASSHLRDRGHETQY
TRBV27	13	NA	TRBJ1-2	ASSFLGRKGYGYT
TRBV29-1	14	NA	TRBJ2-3	SVAATSGGFPDTQY
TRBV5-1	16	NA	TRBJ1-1	ASSPAQGFTGGGTEAF
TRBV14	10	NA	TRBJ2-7	ASSQDTYEQY
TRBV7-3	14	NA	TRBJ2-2	ASSPTGVPDTGELF
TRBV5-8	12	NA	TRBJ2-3	ASSWDWGTDTQY
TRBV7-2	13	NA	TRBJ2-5	ASSLGLAGRETQY
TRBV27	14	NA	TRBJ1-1	ASSLSPLQGRTEAF
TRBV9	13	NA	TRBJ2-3	ASSVAAGDTDTQY
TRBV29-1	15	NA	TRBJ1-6	SVEAGRGASYNSPLH
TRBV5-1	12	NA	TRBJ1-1	ASSPQGGNTEAF
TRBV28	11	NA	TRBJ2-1	ASSPSPQGERF
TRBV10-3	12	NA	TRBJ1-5	AISEMGAGQPQH
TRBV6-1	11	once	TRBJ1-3	ASRGTGGNTIY
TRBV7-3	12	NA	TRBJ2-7	ASSPDRGRVEQY
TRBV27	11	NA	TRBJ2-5	ASSLRRKETQY
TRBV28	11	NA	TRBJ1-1	ASSFAGGTEAF
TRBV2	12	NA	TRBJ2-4	ASSVNRVPNIQY
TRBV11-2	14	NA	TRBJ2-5	ASRSWGLAGKETQY
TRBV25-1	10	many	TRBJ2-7	ASSDRSVEQY
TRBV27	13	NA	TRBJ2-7	ASNPGGGVPYEQY
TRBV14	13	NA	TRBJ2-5	ASSQGRGFQETQY
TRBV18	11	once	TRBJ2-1	ASSLGTLDEQF
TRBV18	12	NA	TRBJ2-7	ASSPTIQGEEQY
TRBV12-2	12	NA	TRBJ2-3	ASRGGLGTDTQY
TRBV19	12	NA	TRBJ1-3	ASSITGTGNTIY
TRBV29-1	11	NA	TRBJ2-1	SVGQGSSNEQF
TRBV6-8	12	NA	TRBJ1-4	ASRQTPTNEKLF
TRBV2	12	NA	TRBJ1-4	ASRLQTTNEKLF
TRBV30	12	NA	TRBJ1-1	AWADRAVDTEAF
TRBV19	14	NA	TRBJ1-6	ASSPRDRGLNSPLH
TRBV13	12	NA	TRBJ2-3	ASSRSRSTDTQY
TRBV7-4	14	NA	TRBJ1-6	ANRPPRRGMDSPLH
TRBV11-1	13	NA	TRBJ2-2	ASSFRLVGTGELF
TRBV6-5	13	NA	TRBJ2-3	ASSLLAGGPQRQY
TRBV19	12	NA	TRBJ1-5	ASSKQDSNQPQH
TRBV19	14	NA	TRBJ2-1	ASSSQGARIDNEQF
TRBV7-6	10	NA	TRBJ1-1	ASSSGGSEAF
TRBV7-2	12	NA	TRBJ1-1	ASSLGHLNTEAF
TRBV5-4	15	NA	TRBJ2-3	ASSPESGEPLTDTQY
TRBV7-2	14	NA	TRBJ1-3	ASSRISVYSGNTIY